This T cell receptor (beta chain) was captured by sequencing in a study of T cell responses to AZD1222 COVID-19 vaccine (dated by TCRdb to the early 2020s). About the full investigation: AZD1222 recipients given second doses at about 4 weeks or at about 12 weeks were pooled, since spike-specific TCR depth and breadth were not found to differ between the two schedules. TCR sequencing was performed for about 250 trial participants, of whom 207 were given two doses of AZD1222 and approximately 26 were given two doses of MenACWY control vaccine. Enrollment into the trials was organized by age into subgroups of 18-55, 56-69 and 70-plus years, and those subgroups contained about 150, 27 and 61 TCR-sequenced participants, respectively.

The time point label here, explained by the study, means: baseline before first vaccination. Samples from vaccinated people were obtained from the UK trials COV001 and COV002, which included a single-blind randomized controlled phase 2/3 trial of AZD1222 (ChAdOx1 nCoV-19) in healthy adults. For TCRbeta chain sequencing, PBMC samples were collected from trial participants at day 0 and at day 28 after the second dose. What the authors observed across the whole study: CD4 TCRs associated with the vaccine covered the entire spike protein, and the dominant responses were in regions 160-218 and 743-854. Most participants were white British and females outnumbered males, and the authors suggested that clonal diversity may have been underestimated. Conclusions about previously exposed vaccinees were limited because only a handful of AZD1222 recipients were SARS-CoV-2 seropositive at baseline. Reportedly, close to half of the unique spike-specific TCRs recognized epitopes lying outside the regions that are mutated in the B.1.351 and B.1.1.7 variants. After two AZD1222 doses, both the breadth and the depth of spike-specific TCRs were significantly higher than at day 0 and than in MenACWY recipients. In the small 56-69-year group, the increase in depth fell short of significance, most likely because of low power. Because no day 14 peak-response samples were available, repertoires were characterized only after the peak T cell response.

Worth noting for this clone: Which antigen it targets is not known. Base-call qualities are not available, and no considerably larger clone is one nucleotide away.

The CDR3 regions of human TCRbeta chains were analyzed by immunosequencing. As for the authors' bioinformatics: Repertoire TCRs were matched against a reference library of SARS-CoV-2-specific TCRs generated with the MIRA antigen-specificity platform. Breadth meant the fraction of unique TCRs that were SARS-CoV-2-associated, whereas depth meant the fraction of total T cells that were SARS-CoV-2-associated. Using the MIRA data, every spike-specific TCR was mapped to the spike region that the TCR reacted to and assigned to either a CD4 or a CD8 class. Log10-transformed breadth and depth values were compared by one-way ANOVA with Sidak's multiple comparisons tests. The clones in this table, taken by TCRdb from immuneACCESS, are in-frame only. Not every clone is retained; where verified, under half of the shortfall comes from an unresolved V gene, and the cause of the rest is unknown. Clonal size and the V and J genes are those of that table, whereas D and trimming came from the DNA. This sample comprises around 100,000 clones, more than 70% of them detected only once. Of the sample, less than 20% is held by the ten largest clones.

The CDR3 runs 15 amino acids, cysteine and phenylalanine included. The DNA shown is the 45-base CDR3, in frame from base 1. CDR1 SGHVS and CDR2 FQNEAQ are derived from the germline V gene. V and J are trimmed by 4 bases and 4 bases, and the gene matches miss 6 bases of the junction. The sequencing used peripheral blood, collected on day 0 of AZD1222 vaccination. The TCR originated in an adult in good health. Rearrangement joined TRBV7-8 to TRBJ2-3, with 9 bases matching TRBD2. This receptor has the CDR3 CASSSGTSTADTQYF. The DNA reads TGTGCCAGCAGCTCTGGGACTAGCACCGCAGATACGCAGTATTTT.